The clone carrying this T cell receptor beta chain has just a few counts. This sample's TCRbeta library carried unique molecular identifier barcodes. In TCRdb, the PCR reads were re-called with MiXCR into one record per CDR3 protein. This table holds about 1,000,000 distinct CDR3 sequences, less than 30% found once. The data derive from a study of T-cell reconstitution after alpha-beta-depleted transplantation in children. This CDR3 is built from 13 residues. V was pared by 6 bases and J by 0 bases, with 6 bases between. Source: PBMCs, mostly from graft donor cells, taken 360 days after TCRalphabeta/CD19-depleted stem cell transplant. The clonotype was recovered from a boy younger than two who had a stem cell transplant for SCID, so the T cells may come from the graft donor. The chain joins TRBV12-3 or TRBV12-4 to TRBJ2-1, with D hard to call. The CDR3 nucleotides are TGTGCCAGCAGCGGCCTCTCCTACAATGAGCAGTTCTTC. It is translated as CASSGLSYNEQFF.